This TCR beta chain was found in a study of blood T cell repertoires in COVID-19. Study-wide background: Spain, Italy and the United States supplied samples that represented acute and convalescent COVID-19. The analysed material was cDNA or gDNA that came from T cells, B-cell-depleted T cells, or PBMCs.

V dropped 5 bases and J dropped 4; count of bases not matched to a gene: 5. CDR1 and CDR2 from the germline V gene are SGHTA and FQGNSA. The CDR3 spans 15 residues. Methods used by the authors: By means of reference gene primer amplification, nucleated cell counts were estimated. Profiling relied on immunoSEQ multiplex PCR, and the TCRdb table lists in-frame clones only, not all of them. V and J calls and clone size follow that table, whereas D and trimming were derived from the DNA. The sample lists some 240,000 clones, roughly 90% seen once, with about 2% in the top ten. The sequenced material came from peripheral blood. The chain uses TRBV7-2 and TRBJ2-7, with TRBD2 matching over 13 bases. The sequence came from a woman in her sixties or seventies with COVID-19, enrolled during active disease. The CDR3 reads CASSTTSGGAYEQYF. CDR3 sequence (DNA): TGTGCCAGCAGCACCACTAGCGGGGGGGCTTACGAGCAGTACTTC.